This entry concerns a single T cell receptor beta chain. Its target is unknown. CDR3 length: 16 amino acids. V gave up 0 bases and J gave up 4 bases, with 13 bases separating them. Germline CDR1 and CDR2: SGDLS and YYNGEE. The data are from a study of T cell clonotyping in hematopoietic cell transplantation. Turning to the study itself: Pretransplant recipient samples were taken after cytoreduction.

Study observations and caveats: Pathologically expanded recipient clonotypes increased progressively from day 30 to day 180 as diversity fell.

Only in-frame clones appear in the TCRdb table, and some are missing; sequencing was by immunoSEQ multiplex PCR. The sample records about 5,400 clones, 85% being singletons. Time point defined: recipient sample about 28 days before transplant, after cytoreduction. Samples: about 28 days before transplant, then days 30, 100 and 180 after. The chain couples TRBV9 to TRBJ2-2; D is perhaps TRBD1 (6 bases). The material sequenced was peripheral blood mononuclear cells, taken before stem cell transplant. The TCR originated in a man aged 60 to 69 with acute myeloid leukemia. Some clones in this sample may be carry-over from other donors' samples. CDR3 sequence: CASSVGGGSVTGELFF. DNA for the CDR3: TGTGCCAGCAGCGTAGGAGGGGGTTCGGTCACCGGGGAGCTGTTTTTT.